These T cell receptor beta chains were read from a single sample in a study of T cell changes during pregnancy in multiple sclerosis. Repertoires were generated with immunoSEQ multiplex PCR, while TCRdb's copy carries only in-frame clones and drops some. The sample yields about 21,000 clones, approximately 90% seen once. The sequencing here drew on CD4+ T cells from peripheral blood mononuclear cells, taken in the third trimester of pregnancy. Every receptor here comes from a female donor with multiple sclerosis, enrolled in a pregnancy study. Both conserved end residues are trimmed from each CDR3. A D gene is named only where the DNA matches it firmly. Clone sizes are given selectively: once, few, many, or a class where the clone is expanded.

abundance,v_gene,j_gene,d_gene,CDR3aa
.,TRBV12-5,TRBJ2-7,.,ASGPPGLRPREQY
.,TRBV18,TRBJ1-3,.,ASSPLTAAIRGNTIY
.,TRBV10-2,TRBJ2-3,TRBD2,ASTLAGTDTQY
.,TRBV5-4,TRBJ2-1,.,ASSLEASYYNEQF
few,TRBV6-5,TRBJ2-7,TRBD1,ASSYIRGGRPYEQY
.,TRBV19,TRBJ2-4,.,ASSRQGRENIQY
.,TRBV25-1,TRBJ1-5,.,ASSELSGQPQH
.,TRBV6-5,TRBJ2-7,.,ASSYEISREQY
.,TRBV7-2,TRBJ1-1,.,ASSLSWAQNTEAF
.,TRBV5-1,TRBJ2-3,TRBD2,ASSLEGRGTDTQY
once,TRBV5-1,TRBJ1-2,.,ASRSIGGDYGYT
.,TRBV7-3,TRBJ1-1,.,ASSTGNTEAF
.,TRBV5-1,TRBJ1-1,.,ASSAQAQDTEAF
.,TRBV10-3,TRBJ1-1,TRBD1,AISEGDSEAF
.,TRBV15,TRBJ2-7,TRBD2,ATSRGGGRSYEQY
.,TRBV18,TRBJ2-1,.,ASSPRTLTSYNEQF
.,TRBV14,TRBJ1-2,.,ASSQEFGGATNYGYT
.,TRBV6-6,TRBJ1-2,.,ASSYSQEGAYGYT
.,TRBV7-9,TRBJ2-1,.,ASSLVSSYNEQF
.,TRBV10-1,TRBJ2-2,.,ASSESYITGELF
.,TRBV18,TRBJ2-7,TRBD1,ASSPSGTGNYEQY
.,TRBV2,TRBJ1-1,TRBD1,ASRADRMNTEAF
few,TRBV27,TRBJ2-5,.,ASSFRFQETQY
.,TRBV7-3,TRBJ1-6,.,ASSPGAESPLH
.,TRBV20-1,TRBJ2-5,.,SAIYRETQY
once,TRBV27,TRBJ2-2,TRBD2,ASSLKAGATGELF
.,TRBV11-2,TRBJ1-5,.,ASSRDTYNQPQH
.,TRBV21-1,TRBJ1-3,.,ASSKRAPTGLLNTIY
.,TRBV21-1,TRBJ2-1,.,ASRPKVPGCAFDEQF
.,TRBV4-3,TRBJ1-6,TRBD1,ASSIMTGSFRSPLH
.,TRBV5-1,TRBJ1-4,TRBD1,ASSLGQGGEKLF
.,TRBV5-1,TRBJ2-2,.,ASSWQGGTGELF
.,TRBV2,TRBJ2-3,.,ASNLPTVYTDTQY
.,TRBV5-4,TRBJ1-2,TRBD1,ASSSQGGTGYGYT
.,TRBV7-2,TRBJ2-5,TRBD1,ASSSHRGMETQY
.,TRBV6-1,TRBJ2-1,TRBD1,ASSVDPDRENEQF
.,TRBV19,TRBJ1-3,.,ASSLFTGSGNTIY
.,TRBV19,TRBJ1-5,TRBD1,ASSGRQGGQPQH
.,TRBV12-5,TRBJ1-1,TRBD1,ASGDREATEAF
.,TRBV2,TRBJ2-1,TRBD2,ASSPGGLAGINEQF
.,TRBV30,TRBJ1-2,TRBD1,AWSVQRDRVGVSYGYT
.,TRBV7-7,TRBJ2-5,TRBD2,ASSLGTSGAETQY
.,TRBV19,TRBJ2-1,TRBD1,ASSPGQGALEQF
.,TRBV5-4,TRBJ2-5,.,ASSPSQTQTEAQY
.,TRBV2,TRBJ1-1,.,AIQPSSGVKDDTEAF
.,TRBV5-1,TRBJ1-1,.,ASSLKSPDNTEAF
few,TRBV18,TRBJ1-3,.,ASSPRIQTGDSGNTIY
.,TRBV9,TRBJ2-5,TRBD2,ASSAGTSGGGQTQY
.,TRBV7-2,TRBJ2-2,.,ASRPDRQGTGELF
.,TRBV5-6,TRBJ2-7,.,ASSTWGPSYEQY
.,TRBV4-3,TRBJ2-1,TRBD2,ASSRTSGVLSSYNEQF
.,TRBV10-3,TRBJ2-7,.,AISRDSSYEQY
.,TRBV9,TRBJ2-6,.,ASSVGRAGANVLT
.,TRBV5-1,TRBJ1-2,.,ASSLGLNYGYT
.,TRBV18,TRBJ1-2,.,ASSPTAGNLNYGYT
.,TRBV2,TRBJ1-3,TRBD1,ASSEAGPTGAGGNTIY
.,TRBV19,TRBJ1-5,.,ASSIGPAGQGPQH